These 30 T cell receptor beta chains were all obtained from the same sample, sequenced in a study of blood T cell repertoires in COVID-19. The method was immunoSEQ multiplex PCR; TCRdb's version includes in-frame clones alone and lacks a portion of them. The table records some 140,000 clones, under 95% of them present only once. The sample taken for sequencing was peripheral blood. These receptors were taken from a man aged 45-60 years with acute or convalescent COVID-19.

This CDR3 reads CASSQGPWEGPQETQYF. The DNA for the CDR3 is TGTGCCAGCAGCCAAGGACCTTGGGAGGGCCCGCAAGAGACCCAGTACTTC. The rearrangement uses TRBV3-1 (or the pseudogene TRBV3-2) and TRBJ2-5, with 7 positions matching TRBD2. Per the germline V gene, CDR1 is LGHDT and CDR2 is YNNKEL (reference sequence). The V and J ends lost 1 base and 2 bases, in that order; junction bases with no gene match: 10. This CDR3 is 17 amino acids long.

The chain carries TRBV15 and TRBJ2-6, with a weak D call TRBD2 (6 bases). V dropped 5 bases and J dropped 1 base, with 12 bases sitting between them. The CDR3 covers 16 residues. Germline V lookup: CDR1 LNHNV, CDR2 YYDKDF (reference sequence). The CDR3 DNA is TGTGCCACCAGCCGAAGCGCGGGGTCTGGGGCCAACGTCCTGACTTTC. Amino acid sequence: CATSRSAGSGANVLTF. Full variable domain (remainder filled in from reference TRBV15 and TRBJ2-6): DAMVIQNPRYQVTQFGKPVTLSCSQTLNHNVMYWYQQKSSQAPKLLFHYYDKDFNNEADTPDNFQSRRPNTSFCFLDIRSPGLGDTAMYLCATSRSAGSGANVLTFGAGSRLTVL.

A single count supports this clone. The rearrangement uses TRBV2 and TRBJ1-4, with a tentative D call TRBD1 (5 bases). The germline CDR1 and CDR2 sequences are SNHLY and FYNNEI. V lost 5 bases to trimming and J lost 5 bases, with 12 bases between them. The CDR3 sequence is 14 residues long. CDR3 nucleotide sequence: TGTGCCAGCAGTTCAGACAGATCCAATGAAAAACTGTTTTTT. Encoded protein: CASSSDRSNEKLFF.

This rearrangement joins TRBV6-5 to TRBJ2-3; 8 positions match TRBD2. The CDR3 has 14 amino acids. Germline CDR1 is MNHEY and CDR2 is SVGAGI. With V trimmed by 6 bases and J by 1 base, 3 bases remained unmatched. The CDR3 DNA reads as TGTGCCAGCAGGGTTAGCGGGGGCACAGATACGCAGTATTTT. It encodes CASRVSGGTDTQYF.

The chain joins TRBV19 to TRBJ2-1; 10 nucleotides agree with TRBD1. V gave up 1 base and J gave up 7 bases; unmatched junction bases: 7. Germline loops: CDR1 LNHDA, CDR2 SQIVND (reference sequence). CDR3 size: 16 residues. In nucleotides, the CDR3 is TGTGCCAGTAGTATAGGGCCCGGACAGGGGGTAAATGAGCAGTTCTTC. Encoded protein: CASSIGPGQGVNEQFF.

The chain carries TRBV9 and TRBJ1-6; no clear D. V was shortened by 0 bases and J by 7 bases, with 14 bases between the two germline ends. Germline values: CDR1 SGDLS, CDR2 YYNGEE. The CDR3 extends over 16 amino acids. CDR3 coding DNA: TGTGCCAGCAGCGTAGCCCCCGTGGCGGGAAATTCACCCCTCCACTTT. Its protein product is CASSVAPVAGNSPLHF.

The V call is TRBV18, the J call TRBJ1-4, with TRBD1 matching over 9 bases. The CDR3 runs to 16 residues. CDR1 and CDR2 (germline): KGHSH, LQKENI. V lost 3 bases, J lost 0 bases, and 2 bases stayed unmatched. The CDR3 nucleotides are TGTGCCAGCTCACCTACAGGGGGCTCAACTAATGAAAAACTGTTTTTT. Amino acid sequence: CASSPTGGSTNEKLFF.

V usage is TRBV28 and J usage is TRBJ2-7, with D unclear. The CDR3 extends over 15 amino acids. The germline V gene has CDR1 MDHEN and CDR2 SYDVKM. V was trimmed by 0 bases and J by 0 bases, leaving 9 bases between them. CDR3 bases: TGTGCCAGCAGTTTATGGGGCAGGATCTCCTACGAGCAGTACTTC. As protein: CASSLWGRISYEQYF.

The V and J genes are TRBV27 and TRBJ1-2, with 7 bases lining up with TRBD1. CDR1 is MNHEY, CDR2 SMNVEV, per germline (reference sequence). The J segment lost 7 bases and the V segment lost 2 bases, leaving 4 bases of the junction unmatched. The CDR3 totals 13 residues. The CDR3: CASSLQQGFGYTF. DNA for the CDR3: TGTGCCAGCAGTTTACAACAGGGGTTTGGCTACACCTTC.

The gene calls are TRBV24-1 and TRBJ2-2; 15 bases are a match to TRBD2. The V and J ends lost 5 bases and 6 bases, in that order; junction bases with no gene match: 15. CDR1 is KGHDR and CDR2 is SFDVKD in the germline V gene. The CDR3 runs 20 residues. For the CDR3, the DNA is TGTGCCACCAGTGCCGGACTAGCGGGAGGGCCCTTCGGGGTTGCCGGGGAGCTGTTTTTT. Translated: CATSAGLAGGPFGVAGELFF.

The rearrangement links TRBV10-3 to TRBJ1-2, with D perhaps TRBD1 (6 bases). The V end lost 11 bases, the J end lost 8 bases, and 18 bases lay between the germline ends. Germline V gene sequence: CDR1 ENHRY, CDR2 SYGVKD. This CDR3 has 12 residues. CDR3 residues: CAVEGGDSGYTF. The CDR3 region has the DNA TGTGCCGTAGAAGGGGGAGATAGCGGCTACACCTTC.

The chain uses TRBV6-5 and TRBJ2-3; D call uncertain. Germline lookup yields CDR1 MNHEY and CDR2 SVGAGI. V was trimmed by 2 bases and J by 2 bases, leaving 5 bases between them. This CDR3 has 13 residues. CDR3 loop: CASSYELTDTQYF. CDR3 DNA: TGTGCCAGCAGTTACGAACTCACAGATACGCAGTATTTT.

CDR3 nucleotide sequence: TGTGCCAGTAGCCGAGGGGACAGCTCTGGAAACACCATATATTTT. This codes for CASSRGDSSGNTIYF. The chain uses TRBV19 and TRBJ1-3, with TRBD1 identical over 7 bases. This CDR3 is built from 15 residues. The germline V gene encodes CDR1 LNHDA and CDR2 SQIVND (reference sequence). After removal of 6 bases from V and 0 bases from J, the junction contained 5 bases not matched to a gene.

This chain connects TRBV6-5 to TRBJ1-2; 7 bases are shared with TRBD1. The CDR3 runs 15 residues. Germline V gene lookup returns CDR1 MNHEY and CDR2 SVGAGI. Trimming at V came to 8 bases and at J to 5 bases, leaving 14 bases not matched to a gene. As DNA, the CDR3 is TGTGCCAGCCGCCTCAGGGGGGCCTTGAATTATGGCTACACCTTC. It is translated as CASRLRGALNYGYTF.

The chain is built from TRBV11-3 and TRBJ2-2; TRBD2 agrees at 8 bases. V was clipped by 4 bases and J by 1 base; unmatched bases: 5. Germline V CDR1 and CDR2: SGHNT, YENEEA. The CDR3 has 16 residues. CDR3 amino acids: CASSSKSGGNTGELFF. The CDR3 DNA follows: TGTGCCAGCAGCTCGAAGAGCGGGGGGAACACCGGGGAGCTGTTTTTT. Together with reference TRBV11-3 and TRBJ2-2, the CDR3 gives the full variable domain: EAGVVQSPRYKIIEKKQPVAFWCNPISGHNTLYWYLQNLGQGPELLIRYENEEAVDDSQLPKDRFSAERLKGVDSTLKIQPAELGDSAVYLCASSSKSGGNTGELFFGEGSRLTVL.

The V gene is TRBV7-9, the J gene TRBJ1-4; 8 nucleotides match TRBD1. In germline, CDR1 is SEHNR, CDR2 FQNEAQ (reference sequence). The CDR3 has 15 residues. V lost 1 base, J lost 6 bases, and 4 bases stayed unmatched. The CDR3, as DNA: TGTGCCAGCAGCTTAGTCGGACAGGGAGATGAAAAACTGTTTTTT. Its translation is CASSLVGQGDEKLFF.

V is TRBV7-9 and J is TRBJ2-7, with 10 bases lining up with TRBD2. With V trimmed by 5 bases and J by 6 bases, 4 bases remained unmatched. Germline V gene data show CDR1 as SEHNR and CDR2 as FQNEAQ (reference sequence). This CDR3 is 13 amino acids long. The CDR3 DNA follows: TGTGCCAGCAGCGAGCCTAGCGGGAGCGAGCAGTACTTC. Amino acid sequence: CASSEPSGSEQYF.

A single count supports this clone. The rearrangement links TRBV5-1 to TRBJ2-4; the match to TRBD1 covers 11 bases. Unmatched junction bases numbered 11, after V lost 4 bases and J lost 8 bases. The length of the CDR3 is 16 residues. Germline loops: CDR1 SGHRS, CDR2 YFSETQ. As DNA, the CDR3 is TGCGCCAGCAGCGACGATCTCGGACAGGGGGCGTACATTCAGTACTTC. This sequence encodes CASSDDLGQGAYIQYF. The full variable domain, completed using reference TRBV5-1 and TRBJ2-4, is KAGVTQTPRYLIKTRGQQVTLSCSPISGHRSVSWYQQTPGQGLQFLFEYFSETQRNKGNFPGRFSGRQFSNSRSEMNVSTLELGDSALYLCASSDDLGQGAYIQYFGAGTRLSVL.

V is TRBV9 and J is TRBJ2-3; D possibly corresponds to TRBD2 (5 bases). This CDR3 is built from 16 residues. Trimming cost V 0 bases and J 2 bases, with 13 bases left between them. Germline CDR1 and CDR2: SGDLS and YYNGEE. Here the CDR3 DNA reads TGTGCCAGCAGCGTAGAGTCCGGGGTTCTCACAGATACGCAGTATTTT. It is translated as CASSVESGVLTDTQYF.

This chain links TRBV7-9 with TRBJ1-4; D is perhaps TRBD1 (6 bases). This CDR3 comprises 15 residues. The V end was cut by 3 bases, the J end by 2 bases, with 10 bases between. Looked up from germline, CDR1 is SEHNR and CDR2 is FQNEAQ (reference sequence). DNA of the CDR3: TGTGCCAGCAGCTTCACGACAGGCACTAATGAAAAACTGTTTTTT. This gives the protein CASSFTTGTNEKLFF.

This clone was found once. The chain carries TRBV18 and TRBJ2-2; a possible D gene is TRBD2 (5 bases). CDR1 KGHSH and CDR2 LQKENI come from the germline V gene. V lost 3 bases to trimming and J lost 2 bases, with 16 bases between them. The CDR3 sequence is 17 residues long. Here the CDR3 reads CASSPNRGQPNTGELFF. The CDR3 region has the DNA TGTGCCAGCTCACCGAACCGCGGGCAGCCCAACACCGGGGAGCTGTTTTTT.

The chain carries TRBV6-5 and TRBJ1-2, with 9 bases lining up with TRBD1. Trimming removed 0 bases from V and 7 bases from J; junction bases left unmatched: 9. The CDR3 consists of 16 residues. Per germline, CDR1 MNHEY and CDR2 SVGAGI. CDR3 residues: CASSYSSRTGVRGYTF. The DNA of the CDR3 is TGTGCCAGCAGTTACTCGAGTAGGACAGGGGTTCGTGGCTACACCTTC.

V gene TRBV27 combines with J gene TRBJ2-3; maybe TRBD2 (6 bases). V lost 2 bases and J lost 11, with 17 bases in between. The CDR3 extends over 14 amino acids. In germline, CDR1 is MNHEY, CDR2 SMNVEV (reference sequence). CDR3 loop: CASSLNVLAQEQYF. The CDR3 DNA reads as TGTGCCAGCAGTTTAAATGTCCTAGCGCAGGAGCAGTATTTT.

This chain links TRBV18 with TRBJ1-5, with TRBD1 as a possible D gene (6 bases). Germline V lookup: CDR1 KGHSH, CDR2 LQKENI. The CDR3 is 14 amino acids. V lost 4 bases and J 4 bases, leaving 11 bases between the germline ends. Here the CDR3 reads CASSQIDRNQPQHF. CDR3 sequence (DNA): TGTGCCAGCTCACAAATAGACAGGAATCAGCCCCAGCATTTT.

V usage is TRBV28 and J usage is TRBJ2-1, with 8 bases matching TRBD1. The CDR3 is 17 residues long. Germline V gene lookup returns CDR1 MDHEN and CDR2 SYDVKM. J was trimmed by 7 bases and V by 1 base; bases with no gene match: 12. DNA for the CDR3: TGTGCCAGCAGTTTATTATGGGACAGGACGACTGGGAATGAGCAGTTCTTC. Translation gives CASSLLWDRTTGNEQFF.

The rearrangement links TRBV3-1 (or the pseudogene TRBV3-2) to TRBJ2-2; 12 positions match TRBD1. V shed 4 bases and J 6 bases; nucleotides not matched to a gene: 3. CDR3 length: 15 amino acids. Germline V gene lookup returns CDR1 LGHDT and CDR2 YNNKEL (reference sequence). The DNA for the CDR3 is TGTGCCAGCAGCCTCCGGGACAGGGGGCCCGGGGAGCTGTTTTTT. This encodes CASSLRDRGPGELFF.

The gene calls are TRBV28 and TRBJ1-5; tentatively, D is TRBD1 (6 bases). The length of the CDR3 is 15 residues. V lost 5 bases, J lost 7 bases, and 18 bases lay in between. The V gene's germline CDR1 is MDHEN and CDR2 SYDVKM. For the CDR3, the DNA is TGTGCCAGCAGTGGGGGAGGGGGGGGATGGCAGCCCCAGCATTTT. This encodes CASSGGGGGWQPQHF. The full variable domain, completed using reference TRBV28 and TRBJ1-5, is DVKVTQSSRYLVKRTGEKVFLECVQDMDHENMFWYRQDPGLGLRLIYFSYDVKMKEKGDIPEGYSVSREKKERFSLILESASTNQTSMYLCASSGGGGGWQPQHFGDGTRLSIL.

The V gene is TRBV10-2, the J gene TRBJ2-5; TRBD1 is a possible D gene (6 bases). CDR1 and CDR2 from the germline V gene are WSHSY and SAAADI. The length of the CDR3 is 12 residues. Trimming pared 9 bases from V and 5 bases from J, leaving 13 bases between. The CDR3, as DNA: TGCGCCAGTGGGACAACGGCGGAGACCCAGTACTTC. This encodes CASGTTAETQYF.

The chain couples TRBV21-1 to TRBJ2-5; the table's D call, TRBD1, has no DNA check behind it. TRBV21-1 is noted as a pseudogene. This CDR3 comprises 16 residues. The CDR3 reads CASSKVGRDKEETQYF. The CDR3 coding sequence is TGTGCCAGCAGCAAAGTGGGACGGGACAAGGAAGAGACCCAGTACTTC.

V usage is TRBV11-2 and J usage is TRBJ1-6, with a tentative D call TRBD1 (5 bases). Trimming shortened V by 0 bases and J by 7 bases, and 10 bases separated the two germline ends. The germline V gene has CDR1 SGHAT and CDR2 FQNNGV. The CDR3 extends over 15 amino acids. The CDR3 spells CASSLDPGPNSPLHF. The CDR3 bases are TGTGCCAGCAGCTTAGATCCAGGGCCCAATTCACCCCTCCACTTT.